Below, one T cell receptor (beta chain) is given with its context. Its target is not known. V was shortened by 4 bases and J by 1 base, with 6 bases between the two germline ends. This CDR3 is built from 13 residues. Germline CDR1 LNHDA, CDR2 SQIVND (reference sequence). TCRdb's copy holds only in-frame clones and misses some; the assay was immunoSEQ multiplex PCR. The sample holds about 76,000 clones, around 83% seen once. The data were taken from a study of cytotoxic CD8 clonotypes in ibrutinib-treated CLL. About the research overall: Once treatment had gone on for a median of 12 months, range 6 to 36, response samples were drawn. Study observations and caveats: Circulating CD8+ T-cell counts were tracked by baseline clonality, which exceeded that of age-matched healthy donors. Baseline levels were approached again at progression, after clonality had risen at ibrutinib response.

Genomic DNA in an amount of around 1.8 micrograms was extracted from cryopreserved PBMCs and used for the preparation of TCR beta libraries. This clonotype originated in a human donor with chronic lymphocytic leukemia. The sequenced sample was PBMCs, obtained before ibrutinib treatment. This rearrangement joins TRBV19 to TRBJ2-3, with unresolved D. CDR3 region: CASSTERTDTQYF. In nucleotides, the CDR3 is TGTGCCAGTAGTACGGAACGCACAGATACGCAGTATTTT.